Listed here is a single TCR beta chain. Once RNA had been extracted, it was reverse transcribed into cDNA to act as the sequencing template. TCRdb's copy holds only in-frame clones and misses some; the assay was immunoSEQ multiplex PCR. This sample has 93,000 or so clones, with approximately 90% found just once. The treatment was: oral pan-JAK inhibitor, 5-10 mg twice daily. CDR1 and CDR2 from the germline V gene are SNHLY and FYNNEI. This CDR3 has 16 amino acids. Trimming left V 3 bases short and J 0 bases short, with 14 bases between. This record comes from a study of CD8+ T cells in alopecia areata.

The clonotype comes from a human donor with alopecia areata. This rearrangement joins TRBV2 to TRBJ1-2, with D possibly TRBD1 on 6 matching bases. The sequencing used CD8+ T cells sorted from blood, collected between weeks 30 and 35, from a patient treated with tofacitinib. Here the CDR3 DNA reads TGTGCCAGCAGTGATCCGCAGGGGACTTCTAACTATGGCTACACCTTC. This translates into CASSDPQGTSNYGYTF.